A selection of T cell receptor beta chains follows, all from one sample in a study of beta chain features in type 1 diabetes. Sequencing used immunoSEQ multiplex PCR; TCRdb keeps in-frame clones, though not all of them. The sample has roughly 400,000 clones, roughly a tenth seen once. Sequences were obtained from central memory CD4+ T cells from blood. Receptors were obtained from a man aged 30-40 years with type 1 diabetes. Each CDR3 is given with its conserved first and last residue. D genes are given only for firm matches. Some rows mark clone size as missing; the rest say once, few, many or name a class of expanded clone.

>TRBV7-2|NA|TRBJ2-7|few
TGTGCCAGCAGCCCCCAAACAGGGCCTCGGGAGCAGTACTTC
CASSPQTGPREQYF
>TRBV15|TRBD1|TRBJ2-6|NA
TGTGCCACCAGCAGAGTCGGAGGGCAGGGGGCCTCCCCTGGGGCCAACGTCCTGACTTTC
CATSRVGGQGASPGANVLTF
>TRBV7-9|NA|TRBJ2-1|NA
TGTGCCAGCAGCTTAGCAGGGTATGAGCAGTTCTTC
CASSLAGYEQFF
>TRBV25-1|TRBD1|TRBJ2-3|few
TGTGCCAGCAGTGAATCCGGGACAGGGGGCACAGATACGCAGTATTTT
CASSESGTGGTDTQYF
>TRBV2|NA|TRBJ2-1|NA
TGTGCCAGCAGTACGTACAATGAGCAGTTCTTC
CASSTYNEQFF
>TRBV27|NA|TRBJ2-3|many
TGTGCCAGCAGTTTATCAAGCGATACGCAGTATTTT
CASSLSSDTQYF
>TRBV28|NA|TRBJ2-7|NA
TGTGCCAGCGGGACGGGCCCTACCTACGAGCAGTACTTC
CASGTGPTYEQYF
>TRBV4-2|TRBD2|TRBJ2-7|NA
TGTGCCAGCAGCTTGACTAGCGCCCGGGGCGAGCAGTACTTC
CASSLTSARGEQYF
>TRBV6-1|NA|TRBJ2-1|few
TGTGCCAGCAGTGAATACAGGGAGGATGGTGAGCAGTTCTTC
CASSEYREDGEQFF
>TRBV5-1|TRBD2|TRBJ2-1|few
TGCGCCAGCAGCCTGGAGGGAGGGGTCAATGAGCAGTTCTTC
CASSLEGGVNEQFF
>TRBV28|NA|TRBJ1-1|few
TGTGCCAGCAGTTTATCTGGGGGGCTGGGTGAAGCTTTCTTT
CASSLSGGLGEAFF
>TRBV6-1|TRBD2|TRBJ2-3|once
TGTGCCAGCAGTGAAGGTGTGGGGCCTAGAAAGAGCGGGAGACCCTCTAGCACAGATACGCAGTATTTT
CASSEGVGPRKSGRPSSTDTQYF
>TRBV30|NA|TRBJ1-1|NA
TGTGCCTGGAGTAAGAACAGGATAAGCACTGAAGCTTTCTTT
CAWSKNRISTEAFF
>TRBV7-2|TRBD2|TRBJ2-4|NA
TGTGCCAGCAGTTTACGACTAGCGGGAAATAAAAACATTCAGTACTTC
CASSLRLAGNKNIQYF
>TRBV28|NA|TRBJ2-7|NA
TGTGCCAGCAAAGGAACGGATCCCACCTACGAGCAGTACTTC
CASKGTDPTYEQYF
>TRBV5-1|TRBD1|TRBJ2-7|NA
TGCGCCAGCAGCTCGAGGACAGGTTGGGACGAGCAGTACTTC
CASSSRTGWDEQYF
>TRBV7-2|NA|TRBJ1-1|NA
TGTGCCAGCAGCTCTAGACAGCTCACTGAAGCTTTCTTT
CASSSRQLTEAFF
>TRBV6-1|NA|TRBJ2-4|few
TGTGCCAGCAGTCAACCCGAACAGGGAAACATTCAGTACTTC
CASSQPEQGNIQYF
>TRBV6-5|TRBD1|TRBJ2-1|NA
TGTGCCAGCAGGGCGGGACAGGGGGTCTACAATGAGCAGTTCTTC
CASRAGQGVYNEQFF
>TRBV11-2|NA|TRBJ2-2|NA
TGTGCCAGCAGCCCCGGGACCGCGAACACCGGGGAGCTGTTTTTT
CASSPGTANTGELFF
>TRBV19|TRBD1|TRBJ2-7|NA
TGTGCCAGTAGTGTACCGGGACAGGGGACGTACGAGCAGTACTTC
CASSVPGQGTYEQYF
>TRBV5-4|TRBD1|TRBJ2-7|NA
TGTGCCAGCAGCCAAGACAGGGGGCGCCGAGACTACGAGCAGTACTTC
CASSQDRGRRDYEQYF
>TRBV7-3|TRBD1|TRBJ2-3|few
TGTGCCAGCAGCCAGGGACAGCATCAGACAGATACGCAGTATTTT
CASSQGQHQTDTQYF